This entry lists 29 T cell receptor beta chains sequenced from one sample in a study of response to subunit inactivated influenza vaccine. TCRdb re-derived calls from the RT-PCR reads in MiXCR, one entry per CDR3 protein. The data show more than 400,000 distinct CDR3 sequences, 9.5% to 12% seen once. Source: PBMCs from blood, taken about 40 days after vaccination. The origin of the receptors is a man in his fifties who received an inactivated influenza vaccine.

Only a few counts were recorded for this clonotype. The V call is TRBV15, the J call TRBJ2-1; no clear D gene. The length of the CDR3 is 12 residues. V lost 1 base, J lost 7 bases, and 5 bases lay in between. Germline-derived CDR1 and CDR2 are LNHNV and YYDKDF (reference sequence). The CDR3 loop reads CATSRVGNEQFF. CDR3 nucleotides: TGTGCCACCAGCAGAGTAGGGAATGAGCAGTTCTTC.

This clonotype was detected a few times. The V gene is TRBV7-3, the J gene TRBJ2-1, with TRBD2 matching over 10 bases. The ends lost 4 bases at V and 4 bases at J; junction bases unmatched: 4. The CDR3 covers 15 residues. The germline gives CDR1 SGHTA, CDR2 FQGTGA. CDR3 DNA: TGTGCCAGCAGCTCCACTAGCGGGATTTACAATGAGCAGTTCTTC. This encodes CASSSTSGIYNEQFF.

This clonotype was detected only a few times. The chain couples TRBV15 to TRBJ2-1; weak D call: TRBD2 (5 bases). This CDR3 is 16 amino acids long. Between the trimmed V and J ends, which lost 0 bases and 3 bases, there was a span of 12 bases. Germline loops: CDR1 LNHNV, CDR2 YYDKDF (reference sequence). The CDR3 nucleotides are TGTGCCACCAGCAGAGAGAGGGTAGCTCTCTACAATGAGCAGTTCTTC. Translation: CATSRERVALYNEQFF.

This clonotype has only a few counts. The chain uses TRBV4-1 and TRBJ1-1; possible D gene TRBD1, 5 bases. Germline lookup yields CDR1 MGHRA and CDR2 YSYEKL. Between the trimmed V and J ends, which lost 1 base and 5 bases, there was a span of 17 bases. The CDR3 runs 16 residues. CDR3 loop: CASSQVLGSQGTEAFF. In DNA, the CDR3 is TGCGCCAGCAGCCAAGTTCTCGGCTCCCAGGGTACTGAAGCTTTCTTT.

The chain is built from TRBV5-1 and TRBJ2-2, with a weak D call TRBD1 (5 bases). Germline assignment: CDR1 SGHRS and CDR2 YFSETQ. The CDR3 has 14 amino acids. The germline V and J ends were trimmed by 0 bases and 6 bases, with 9 bases remaining between them. The CDR3 spells CASSLDWGPGELFF. The CDR3 nucleotides read TGCGCCAGCAGCTTGGACTGGGGCCCCGGGGAGCTGTTTTTT.

The sample holds many counts of this clonotype. The rearrangement joins TRBV28 to TRBJ2-7, with a weak D call TRBD2 (6 bases). Germline V lookup: CDR1 MDHEN, CDR2 SYDVKM. This CDR3 has 18 amino acids. V lost 2 bases and J 0 bases, leaving 20 bases between the germline ends. The CDR3 region is CASSLIVSLGRSSYEQYF. For the CDR3, the DNA is TGTGCCAGCAGTTTAATCGTGAGCCTTGGGAGGAGCTCCTACGAGCAGTACTTC.

This clonotype was counted between two and nine times. The chain links TRBV20-1 to TRBJ2-2; 8 nucleotides match TRBD2. This CDR3 region has 13 residues. The V segment lost 4 bases and the J segment 4 bases; nucleotides outside the gene matches: 2. Germline V gives CDR1 DFQATT, CDR2 SNEGSKA (reference sequence). DNA of the CDR3: TGCAGTGCTATTAGCGGGGTCACCGGGGAGCTGTTTTTT. It yields the protein CSAISGVTGELFF.

This clonotype occurred a few times. The V gene is TRBV6-1, the J gene TRBJ2-3, with 10 bases aligning to TRBD2. The germline CDR1 and CDR2 sequences are MNHNS and SASEGT. The CDR3 has 19 residues. V gave up 5 bases and J gave up 0 bases; unmatched junction bases: 14. CDR3 DNA sequence: TGTGCCAGCAGTACCCCCGGGACTAGCGCCCCATTTAGCACAGATACGCAGTATTTT. Its translation is CASSTPGTSAPFSTDTQYF.

This clonotype was counted many times. The chain joins TRBV7-9 to TRBJ2-1; either TRBD1 or TRBD2 may fit D (5 bases each). CDR3 length: 16 amino acids. With 2 bases removed from V and 0 bases from J, the gap between germline ends came to 11 bases. CDR1 is SEHNR, CDR2 FQNEAQ, per germline (reference sequence). The CDR3 here is CASSLSGASSYNEQFF. CDR3 sequence (DNA): TGTGCCAGCAGCTTATCCGGGGCTAGCTCCTACAATGAGCAGTTCTTC.

The table lists this clonotype with a few counts. The V and J genes are TRBV6-2 or TRBV6-3 and TRBJ2-5, with 7 positions matching TRBD1. Per the germline V gene, CDR1 is MNHEY and CDR2 is SVGEGT. V was pared by 5 bases and J by 6 bases, with 12 bases of the junction left unmatched. This CDR3 has 15 residues. DNA of the CDR3: TGTGCCAGCAGTCCGACCAGGGACAGTGCGAAGACCCAGTACTTC. Translated: CASSPTRDSAKTQYF.

The V gene is TRBV20-1, the J gene TRBJ1-1, with unresolved D. This CDR3 comprises 17 residues. In germline, CDR1 is DFQATT, CDR2 SNEGSKA (reference sequence). The V end was cut by 0 bases, the J end by 5 bases, with 22 bases between. The DNA of the CDR3 is TGCAGTGCTAGAGATTTGAGAGATACCAGGACGGGAACTGAAGCTTTCTTT. Amino acid sequence: CSARDLRDTRTGTEAFF.

This clonotype was observed a handful of times. The V gene is TRBV7-9, the J gene TRBJ2-7, with D maybe TRBD2 (6 bases). Germline V gives CDR1 SEHNR, CDR2 FQNEAQ (reference sequence). The V gene lost 1 base and the J gene lost 0 bases, with 16 bases spanning the gap. The CDR3 has 17 residues. The CDR3 nucleotides read TGTGCCAGCAGCTTAGAGGAGTTGGGAGGCCTCTCCTACGAGCAGTACTTC. Its translation: CASSLEELGGLSYEQYF.

The chain uses TRBV5-1 and TRBJ1-6, with 10 bases fitting TRBD1. The CDR3 spans 18 residues. CDR1 is SGHRS, CDR2 YFSETQ, per germline. V trimming: 0 bases; J trimming: 9 bases; junction bases outside the gene matches: 12. CDR3 sequence: CASSLGAGQGGYGSPLHF. The CDR3 DNA follows: TGCGCCAGCAGCTTGGGGGCCGGACAGGGGGGTTATGGTTCACCCCTCCACTTT.

This clonotype was picked up one time. The chain links TRBV3-1 to TRBJ2-5; perhaps D is TRBD1 or TRBD2 (6 bases each). CDR3 length: 16 amino acids. Germline V gene sequence: CDR1 LGHDT, CDR2 YNNKEL (reference sequence). V gave up 4 bases and J gave up 4 bases, with 19 bases separating them. The CDR3 sequence: CASSLIDGRGGETQYF. The CDR3 region has the DNA TGTGCCAGCAGCCTCATTGATGGCAGGGGAGGAGAGACCCAGTACTTC.

This CDR3 is CASSSGSSGGSEKLFF. CDR3 nucleotides: TGCGCCAGCAGCTCCGGGTCGTCGGGGGGGAGTGAAAAACTGTTTTTT. The rearrangement joins TRBV5-1 to TRBJ1-4; D is possibly TRBD1 (5 bases). The CDR3 loop spans 16 amino acids. CDR1 SGHRS and CDR2 YFSETQ come from the germline V gene. V lost 3 bases, J lost 7 bases, and 19 bases lay in between.

The rearrangement uses TRBV4-3 and TRBJ2-5; TRBD2 is a possible D gene (6 bases). The CDR3 runs 18 residues. The germline CDR1 and CDR2 sequences are LGHNA and YSLEER. Trimming removed 0 bases from V and 5 bases from J, with 22 bases in between. Here the CDR3 DNA reads TGCGCCAGCAGCCAAGAGCTTACCGGGGCCGGGGGTGGTGAGACCCAGTACTTC. This gives the protein CASSQELTGAGGGETQYF.

In this sample, this clonotype turned up a few times. V and J are TRBV7-9 and TRBJ2-7; D might be TRBD1 (6 bases). The CDR3 runs to 15 residues. Germline CDR1 is SEHNR and CDR2 is FQNEAQ (reference sequence). V lost 2 bases and J lost 3, with 14 bases in between. In DNA form, the CDR3 reads TGTGCCAGCAGCTTAAGGGCAGGGGCCGACTACGAGCAGTACTTC. This translates into CASSLRAGADYEQYF. Drawing the rest from reference TRBV7-9 and TRBJ2-7, the complete variable domain is DTGVSQNPRHKITKRGQNVTFRCDPISEHNRLYWYRQTLGQGPEFLTYFQNEAQLEKSRLLSDRFSAERPKGSFSTLEIQRTEQGDSAMYLCASSLRAGADYEQYFGPGTRLTVT.

This clonotype was seen repeatedly, ten times or more. The chain couples TRBV20-1 to TRBJ2-3; D remains ambiguous. From germline, CDR1 is DFQATT and CDR2 SNEGSKA (reference sequence). V was clipped by 6 bases and J by 5 bases, with 12 bases between them. The CDR3 covers 12 residues. This CDR3 reads CSAHRAGDTQYF. CDR3 DNA: TGCAGTGCCCACCGGGCTGGAGATACGCAGTATTTT.

V and J are TRBV20-1 and TRBJ2-1; 11 bases line up with TRBD1. This CDR3 has 15 amino acids. The junction had 8 bases not matched to a gene; V was cut back by 3 bases and J by 7 bases. CDR1 is DFQATT, CDR2 SNEGSKA, per germline (reference sequence). CDR3 nucleotides: TGCAGTGCTAGGGGGACAGGGGGGAGTCTGAATGAGCAGTTCTTC. This codes for CSARGTGGSLNEQFF.

In this sample, this clonotype turned up a few times. One end of the junction does not line up with germline, which may come from a read error. The gene calls are TRBV12-3 or TRBV12-4 and TRBJ2-2, with 8 bases identical to TRBD1. The CDR3 has 15 amino acids. This CDR3 is CVSSGSTGDTGELFF. CDR3 sequence (DNA): TGTGTCAGCAGTGGTTCGACAGGGGACACCGGGGAGCTGTTTTTT.

The chain is built from TRBV27 and TRBJ1-2, with D unresolved. Trimming stripped 3 bases from V and 8 bases from J, with 16 bases between. Looked up from germline, CDR1 is MNHEY and CDR2 is SMNVEV (reference sequence). The CDR3 sequence is 14 residues long. DNA of the CDR3: TGTGCCAGCAGTTTTCAATACCGAAACGGGGGCTACACCTTC. Protein: CASSFQYRNGGYTF.

The genes are TRBV7-2 and TRBJ2-4, with 9 bases aligning to TRBD1. The CDR3 consists of 15 residues. CDR1 is SGHTA, CDR2 FQGNSA, per germline. Trimming removed 4 bases from V and 6 bases from J; junction bases left unmatched: 7. For the CDR3, the DNA is TGTGCCAGCAGCTCGCAACAGGGGGCACGAAACATTCAGTACTTC. As protein: CASSSQQGARNIQYF.

The chain employs TRBV20-1 and TRBJ1-3; D gene uncertain. Germline lookup yields CDR1 DFQATT and CDR2 SNEGSKA (reference sequence). Trimming left V 0 bases short and J 4 bases short, with 4 bases between. This CDR3 region has 12 residues. CDR3 sequence reads: CSAREGGNTIYF. For the CDR3, the DNA is TGCAGTGCTAGAGAGGGGGGAAACACCATATATTTT.

At least ten counts were recorded for this clonotype. The chain has TRBV3-1 and TRBJ1-2; 9 positions agree with TRBD1. Germline CDR1 reads LGHDT; CDR2 reads YNNKEL (reference sequence). The V segment lost 3 bases and the J segment 7 bases; nucleotides outside the gene matches: 3. The CDR3 is 13 amino acids. CDR3 coding DNA: TGTGCCAGCAGCCAGGGGACAGGGTTTGGCTACACCTTC. The encoded protein is CASSQGTGFGYTF.

This clonotype has at least ten counts. This chain connects TRBV20-1 to TRBJ2-1; 8 positions agree with TRBD1. CDR3 length: 15 amino acids. V lost 6 bases and J lost 1; bases outside the gene matches: 8. Germline CDR1 and CDR2: DFQATT and SNEGSKA (reference sequence). CDR3 DNA: TGCAGTGCCCGGACAGGGCGCGATTCCTACAATGAGCAGTTCTTC. Encoded protein: CSARTGRDSYNEQFF.

This chain links TRBV7-3 with TRBJ2-7; 7 bases map to TRBD2. Germline assignment: CDR1 SGHTA and CDR2 FQGTGA. V was clipped by 4 bases and J by 1 base; unmatched bases: 10. The CDR3 runs to 16 residues. Here the CDR3 DNA reads TGTGCCAGCAGCTGGCGTAGCGGGCTAGAATCCTACGAGCAGTACTTC. It codes for CASSWRSGLESYEQYF.

This sequence joins TRBV5-1 and TRBJ2-7, with TRBD1 matching over 9 bases. The V and J ends lost 4 bases and 3 bases, in that order; junction bases with no gene match: 2. This CDR3 is built from 13 residues. Germline V gives CDR1 SGHRS, CDR2 YFSETQ. CDR3 residues: CASSGTGYYEQYF. The CDR3 nucleotides read TGCGCCAGCAGCGGGACAGGGTACTACGAGCAGTACTTC.

This clonotype was observed a few times. The V gene is TRBV12-3 or TRBV12-4, the J gene TRBJ1-5; unclear D gene. V was clipped by 5 bases and J by 4 bases, with 6 bases between them. This CDR3 comprises 12 residues. CDR3: CASSATNQPQHF. CDR3 nucleotide sequence: TGTGCCAGCAGTGCGACTAATCAGCCCCAGCATTTT.

This clonotype came up a few times. This chain connects TRBV20-1 to TRBJ2-7; the D gene is possibly TRBD2 (6 bases). Germline lookup yields CDR1 DFQATT and CDR2 SNEGSKA (reference sequence). CDR3 length equals 14 residues. V was cut by 3 bases and J by 0 bases, with 12 bases left in between. CDR3: CSARTGLSSYEQYF. The CDR3 nucleotides are TGCAGTGCTAGGACGGGACTCAGCTCCTACGAGCAGTACTTC.